These 2 T cell receptor beta chains originate from one sample sequenced in a study of T-cell memory formation after mild COVID-19 (dated by TCRdb to about 2021). The protocol used for the library was 5' RACE. The reads were generated on an Illumina NovaSeq 6000. TCRdb trimmed public reads at Q25 via fastp, called clones via MiXCR and kept in-frame beta chains. Identical CDR3 protein sequences are pooled into one entry, listed with their most common genes and DNA. The sample yields about 620,000 distinct CDR3 sequences; roughly 18% were counted once. Of the sample, around 11% falls within the top ten clones. The sequencing input was PBMCs or a T cell subset sorted from them (not recorded which). The receptors here all came from an adult woman who had mild COVID-19 (a few samples of this study predate the infection). The sample titles of this study are shuffled in the database, so cell type and time point are left out; the donor was told from shared clones.

The chain carries TRBV20-1 and TRBJ2-5; unclear D gene. Trimming left V 3 bases short and J 1 base short, with 6 bases between. The germline CDR1 and CDR2 sequences are DFQATT and SNEGSKA (reference sequence). This CDR3 comprises 12 residues. The CDR3 nucleotides are TGCAGTGCTAGTGTGCCCCAAGAGACCCAGTACTTC. Protein sequence: CSASVPQETQYF.

This clonotype came up a few times. This rearrangement joins TRBV20-1 to TRBJ2-5, with TRBD2 matching 9 bases. J was trimmed by 2 bases and V by 3 bases; bases with no gene match: 10. The CDR3 runs to 16 residues. In germline, CDR1 is DFQATT, CDR2 SNEGSKA (reference sequence). Here the CDR3 DNA reads TGCAGTGCTAGCCCTCATTCCCTAGCGGGGCAAGAGACCCAGTACTTC. Translated, it gives CSASPHSLAGQETQYF.